This T cell receptor (beta chain) is drawn from a study of blood T cells in healthy people across ages. Combining a sample-barcoded 5' primer with a J-beta primer mix, a second PCR ran for about 7 to 11 cycles. TCRdb independently ran MiXCR on the 5' RACE reads; one entry per CDR3 protein. The table includes more than 750,000 distinct CDR3 sequences, about 29% detected once. Trimming cost V 5 bases and J 5 bases; bases outside gene matches: 3. The CDR3 runs 13 residues. Germline V gives CDR1 SGHNT, CDR2 YYREEE (reference sequence). Per-sample PBMC isolation yielded at least 6.5 million cells. No fewer than 5.5 micrograms of total RNA were isolated from every sample. This clonotype was recorded at least ten times. These data also formed part of another study, on T cells of mothers and their children. From that second work: Whatever RNA was extracted went entirely into cDNA synthesis, at approximately 1.4 ug per 15 ul. Unrelated mother-child pairs always had slightly, but never significantly, lower normalized overlap than related pairs.

The TCR sequence derives from a woman in her 40s in good health. The J gene is TRBJ1-1, the V gene TRBV5-4, with 10 bases matching TRBD1. Sequencing was performed on blood. The CDR3 is CASRTGGRTEAFF. CDR3 DNA sequence: TGTGCCAGCAGGACAGGGGGCAGGACTGAAGCTTTCTTT.